Given below is one TCR beta chain in context. This sample is drawn from a study of cytomegalovirus exposure and HLA in healthy donors. Germline-derived CDR1 and CDR2 are MNHEY and SMNVEV (reference sequence). This CDR3 has 17 residues. V lost 3 bases and J lost 2; bases outside the gene matches: 7. The repertoire was sequenced with immunoSEQ multiplex PCR; TCRdb's copy has only in-frame clones and lacks some. The sample includes fewer than 350,000 clones, approximately 90% of them seen just once. This receptor was identified in a woman between 18 and 30 years old in good health and CMV-seronegative. Sequencing used PBMCs. V is TRBV27 and J is TRBJ2-2, with 9 bases fitting TRBD2. CDR3 sequence: CASSFLAGRGNTGELFF. The CDR3 DNA reads TGTGCCAGCAGTTTCCTAGCGGGACGCGGAAACACCGGGGAGCTGTTTTTT.